Following are 22 T cell receptor beta chains from one sample sequenced in a study of long-term antiretroviral therapy in people with HIV. Run at survey level, the immunoSEQ assay was version v3.0. The table came from immunoSEQ multiplex PCR; TCRdb's copy has only in-frame clones and leaves some out. The data show tens of thousands of clones, around four fifths seen once. Material: unsorted PBMCs, obtained 1.1 years before starting antiretroviral therapy. The receptors were gathered from a woman aged 40 to 50 with HIV.

The chain links TRBV14 to TRBJ2-7, with 9 bases identical to TRBD1. CDR3 size: 17 residues. After removal of 3 bases from V and 3 bases from J, the junction contained 12 bases not matched to a gene. The germline V gene encodes CDR1 SGHDN and CDR2 FVKESK. The CDR3 bases are TGTGCCAGCAGCCACCTTAGGGACAGGGTAACAGGCTACGAGCAGTACTTC. Amino acid sequence: CASSHLRDRVTGYEQYF.

The chain employs TRBV4-3 and TRBJ2-6, with D possibly matching TRBD1 (5 bases). The CDR3 runs to 17 residues. Germline loops: CDR1 LGHNA, CDR2 YSLEER. V was clipped by 0 bases and J by 0 bases, with 9 bases between them. This CDR3 reads CASSQDLGRSGANVLTF. DNA of the CDR3: TGCGCCAGCAGCCAAGATCTGGGGCGCTCTGGGGCCAACGTCCTGACTTTC.

V usage is TRBV10-3 and J usage is TRBJ1-4, with 11 bases fitting TRBD1. The CDR3 is made up of 16 amino acids. Trimming took 10 bases from V and 0 from J; bases not matched to a gene: 7. Germline loops: CDR1 ENHRY, CDR2 SYGVKD. The chain's CDR3 is CATRDRGTSTNEKLFF. The CDR3 DNA reads TGTGCCACCAGGGACAGGGGGACGTCAACTAATGAAAAACTGTTTTTT.

This chain uses TRBV7-2 with TRBJ1-6, with D possibly being TRBD1 (5 bases). Per the germline V gene, CDR1 is SGHTA and CDR2 is FQGNSA. Trimming pared 1 base from V and 5 bases from J, leaving 6 bases between. CDR3 length equals 14 residues. CDR3 loop: CASSLVGDNSPLHF. CDR3 bases: TGTGCCAGCAGCTTAGTAGGGGATAATTCACCCCTCCACTTT.

This clone was counted only a few times. The chain recombines TRBV19 with TRBJ1-1, with 11 bases that match TRBD1. The germline gives CDR1 LNHDA, CDR2 SQIVND (reference sequence). V shed 4 bases, J shed 5 bases, and the junction held 9 bases outside the gene matches. There are 16 residues in the CDR3. The CDR3 protein is CASSTLGTGGWTEAFF. CDR3 nucleotide sequence: TGTGCCAGTAGTACCCTGGGGACAGGGGGTTGGACTGAAGCTTTCTTT.

The chain employs TRBV6-1 and TRBJ1-6, with TRBD1 identical over 7 bases. Germline lookup yields CDR1 MNHNS and CDR2 SASEGT. This CDR3 is 18 amino acids long. V shed 3 bases and J 1 base; nucleotides not matched to a gene: 9. Here the CDR3 reads CASSDDGTDSSYNSPLHF. CDR3 coding DNA: TGTGCCAGCAGTGACGATGGGACAGACAGTTCCTATAATTCACCCCTCCACTTT.

The chain employs TRBV11-3 and TRBJ2-3, with 7 bases aligning to TRBD2. V gave up 4 bases and J gave up 0 bases; unmatched junction bases: 1. Germline lookup yields CDR1 SGHNT and CDR2 YENEEA. The CDR3 consists of 14 residues. DNA for the CDR3: TGTGCCAGCAGCTATAGCGGGAGCACAGATACGCAGTATTTT. Translated, it gives CASSYSGSTDTQYF.

This clone was detected a few times. The CDR3 reads CASSDAGEAFF. The DNA for the CDR3 is TGTGCCAGCAGTGACGCGGGTGAAGCTTTCTTT. This sequence joins TRBV6-1 and TRBJ1-1; no clear D gene. The CDR3 spans 11 residues. The V gene lost 3 bases and the J gene lost 7 bases, with 6 bases spanning the gap. Germline V CDR1 and CDR2: MNHNS, SASEGT.

The chain has TRBV29-1 and TRBJ1-4, with TRBD1 as a possible D gene (5 bases). There are 13 residues in the CDR3. Germline V gives CDR1 SQVTM, CDR2 ANQGSEA. V was shortened by 7 bases and J by 6 bases, with 15 bases between the two germline ends. The DNA for the CDR3 is TGCAGCGCCGGACGGGGGGGAGATGAAAAACTGTTTTTT. Residues: CSAGRGGDEKLFF.

The rearrangement joins TRBV19 to TRBJ1-1; D not certain. V lost 9 bases to trimming and J lost 4 bases, with 15 bases between them. The germline V gene encodes CDR1 LNHDA and CDR2 SQIVND (reference sequence). The CDR3 is made up of 13 amino acids. The CDR3 here is CASSPTSSTEAFF. The CDR3 DNA reads TGTGCCAGCAGCCCGACATCTTCCACTGAAGCTTTCTTT.

The CDR3 coding sequence is TGCAGCGTTGAAATGGACAGCAACACTGAAGCTTTCTTT. Protein: CSVEMDSNTEAFF. The gene calls are TRBV29-1 and TRBJ1-1; D is possibly TRBD1 (6 bases). The CDR3 loop spans 13 amino acids. Germline V gives CDR1 SQVTM, CDR2 ANQGSEA. V was cut by 2 bases and J by 2 bases, with 9 bases left in between. Full variable domain (outside the CDR3, taken from reference TRBV29-1 and TRBJ1-1): SAVISQKPSRDICQRGTSLTIQCQVDSQVTMMFWYRQQPGQSLTLIATANQGSEATYESGFVIDKFPISRPNLTFSTLTVSNMSPEDSSIYLCSVEMDSNTEAFFGQGTRLTVV.

This chain uses TRBV4-2 with TRBJ2-1; 14 bases line up with TRBD2. The CDR3 is made up of 19 amino acids. Germline loops: CDR1 LGHNA, CDR2 YNFKEQ. With V trimmed by 2 bases and J by 7 bases, 13 bases remained unmatched. The DNA for the CDR3 is TGTGCCAGCAGCCAATACGCAGGGACTAGCGGGAGCCCGTCAAATGAGCAGTTCTTC. It specifies CASSQYAGTSGSPSNEQFF.

The chain has TRBV27 and TRBJ2-7; TRBD1 matches at 7 bases. The CDR3 extends over 14 amino acids. Germline CDR1 reads MNHEY; CDR2 reads SMNVEV (reference sequence). V shed 4 bases and J 2 bases; nucleotides not matched to a gene: 5. The CDR3 DNA sequence: TGTGCCAGCAGTTCGAATAGGGGGCCCTACGAGCAGTACTTC. Its protein is CASSSNRGPYEQYF.

The chain recombines TRBV6-5 with TRBJ2-1; D is perhaps TRBD2 (6 bases). This CDR3 is built from 13 residues. V lost 5 bases and J 2 bases, leaving 7 bases between the germline ends. Germline V lookup: CDR1 MNHEY, CDR2 SVGAGI. CDR3 sequence: CASSRGTYNEQFF. CDR3 bases: TGTGCCAGCAGTCGGGGGACCTACAATGAGCAGTTCTTC.

The CDR3 region has the DNA TGCAGCGTTGAAGAGGGCCCAAAAGGGCAGTTCTTC. Protein: CSVEEGPKGQFF. This chain uses TRBV29-1 with TRBJ2-1, with D uncertain. This CDR3 region has 12 residues. Germline CDR1 SQVTM, CDR2 ANQGSEA. V gave up 0 bases and J gave up 12 bases, with 12 bases separating them.

The chain carries TRBV4-3 and TRBJ1-6, with 10 nucleotides matching TRBD1. CDR3 length: 17 amino acids. Germline V gene sequence: CDR1 LGHNA, CDR2 YSLEER. The J segment lost 0 bases and the V segment lost 3 bases, leaving 2 bases of the junction unmatched. For the CDR3, the DNA is TGCGCCAGCAGCCAGGACAGGGGGAGCTCCTATAATTCACCCCTCCACTTT. Protein product: CASSQDRGSSYNSPLHF.

The V and J genes are TRBV6-5 and TRBJ1-1; D possibly corresponds to TRBD1 (5 bases). CDR1 and CDR2 from the germline V gene are MNHEY and SVGAGI. The CDR3 covers 12 residues. V lost 7 bases and J lost 5, with 11 bases in between. CDR3 loop: CASNRRNTEAFF. The DNA for the CDR3 is TGTGCCAGCAACAGGAGAAATACTGAAGCTTTCTTT.

The CDR3 loop is CASSLRASGASDTQYF. As DNA, the CDR3 is TGCGCCAGCAGCTTGCGGGCTAGCGGGGCCTCCGATACGCAGTATTTT. V is TRBV5-1 and J is TRBJ2-3, with TRBD2 matching 9 bases. The V and J ends lost 1 base and 6 bases, in that order; junction bases with no gene match: 9. Germline-derived CDR1 and CDR2 are SGHRS and YFSETQ. CDR3 length: 16 amino acids. Complete variable domain (other parts from reference TRBV5-1 and TRBJ2-3): KAGVTQTPRYLIKTRGQQVTLSCSPISGHRSVSWYQQTPGQGLQFLFEYFSETQRNKGNFPGRFSGRQFSNSRSEMNVSTLELGDSALYLCASSLRASGASDTQYFGPGTRLTVL.

The chain uses TRBV5-5 and TRBJ2-3, with TRBD1 matching 10 bases. Trimming at V came to 2 bases and at J to 3 bases, leaving 18 bases not matched to a gene. Germline CDR1 SGHKS, CDR2 YYEKEE (reference sequence). There are 20 residues in the CDR3. CDR3 amino acids: CASSFFLKGQGSYGTDTQYF. Written as DNA, the CDR3 is TGTGCCAGCAGCTTCTTTCTCAAGGGACAGGGGAGTTATGGAACAGATACGCAGTATTTT.

V is TRBV10-2 and J is TRBJ2-7; 8 nucleotides align to TRBD1. The V gene end was trimmed by 6 bases and the J gene end by 1 base; junction bases not matched to a gene: 5. Germline-derived CDR1 and CDR2 are WSHSY and SAAADI. This CDR3 has 14 residues. CDR3 region: CASRMTGESYEQYF. The DNA for the CDR3 is TGCGCCAGCAGAATGACAGGGGAATCCTACGAGCAGTACTTC.

The J gene is TRBJ2-5, the V gene TRBV5-6; the match to TRBD1 covers 9 bases. The J segment lost 5 bases and the V segment lost 4 bases, leaving 6 bases of the junction unmatched. Looked up from germline, CDR1 is SGHDT and CDR2 is YYEEEE. The CDR3 extends over 14 amino acids. The CDR3, as DNA: TGTGCCAGCAGCAGGGGACAGGGCGGGGAGACCCAGTACTTC. This translates into CASSRGQGGETQYF.

The V gene is TRBV6-5, the J gene TRBJ2-3, with D perhaps matching TRBD2 (6 bases). The CDR3 has 13 amino acids. V shed 0 bases and J shed 6 bases, with 7 bases lying between them. Germline assignment: CDR1 MNHEY and CDR2 SVGAGI. CDR3 loop: CASSYSAGDTQYF. The CDR3 region has the DNA TGTGCCAGCAGTTACTCGGCGGGGGATACGCAGTATTTT.